This TCR beta chain was documented in a study of CD8 T cells in Susac syndrome (dated by TCRdb to between 2018 and 2020). In terms of the full investigation: Repertoire sequencing was used to test whether CD8+ T cell activation and differentiation in Susac syndrome was antigen driven.

Turning to this clonotype: Its antigen is not yet known. No much larger clone exists at a distance of one base, and base qualities are not known.

Peripheral blood CD8+ and CD4+ T cells from healthy donors, Susac syndrome patients and multiple sclerosis patients were profiled using high-throughput TCR beta sequencing. The healthy donors served as controls matched for age and sex. Bulk CD8+ and CD4+ T cells were purified by magnetic negative isolation, while CD8+ TEMRA cells were enriched using FACS. Blood was drawn into EDTA tubes, processed within 24 hours, and PBMCs were isolated by density gradient centrifugation. PBMCs intended for TCR sequencing were cryopreserved in liquid nitrogen and were subsequently thawed in a 37 degrees C water bath. The sorted or isolated CD4+, CD8+ and CD8+ TEMRA cells had a purity of 90% or higher. RNA was extracted using the RNeasy kit, and about 0.5 to 1 ug of the RNA was reverse transcribed with random hexamers. The immunoSEQ multiplex PCR assay, which covers 54 Vbeta and 13 Jbeta segments, was used to amplify TCR beta CDR3 regions. PCR amplification bias was corrected using a synthetic template baseline for primer optimization and computational correction. On the authors' methods: Reads were annotated to V, D and J genes per IMGT and analyzed with immunoSEQ Analyzer, keeping only productive sequences. Clonality was computed as one minus Shannon entropy normalized by log2 of the number of productive unique sequences. Public and private clones were assessed among the 100 most prevalent clones of each patient and control. A clone was defined as Susac-specific if it was absent from the healthy and MS cohorts, from some 1,100 published viral clones and from other ImmuneACCESS disease sequences. TCRdb cleaned the public reads at Q25 with fastp, built clones with MiXCR and kept in-frame beta chains. Rows matching on CDR3 protein sequence are summarized as one entry with the most common DNA and genes. The V and J calls come from TCRdb's annotation, not from the publication. This sample has 150,000 to 200,000 distinct CDR3 sequences in its table, and approximately 95% of those were observed once. The ten biggest clones cover 0.1% of the sample.

V is cut by 6 bases and J by 6 bases, and the space between the germline ends is 15 bases. The CDR3 holds 14 amino acids from the cysteine to the phenylalanine. Only the CDR3 part of the read is kept: 42 bases, read in frame from the first base. The germline V gene sets CDR1 to SGHTA and CDR2 to FQGNSA. Study-wide findings and limitations: The number of individuals in the TCR sequencing and HLA analysis was recognized as being relatively small.

The material sequenced was CD4+ T cells from PBMCs. The sequence is built from TRBV7-2 and TRBJ2-1, with an unclear D gene assignment. The receptor's source is a human donor in good health. The DNA reads as follows: TGTGCCAGCAGATCGTACGAATACGGCAATGAGCAGTTCTTC. It specifies CASRSYEYGNEQFF.